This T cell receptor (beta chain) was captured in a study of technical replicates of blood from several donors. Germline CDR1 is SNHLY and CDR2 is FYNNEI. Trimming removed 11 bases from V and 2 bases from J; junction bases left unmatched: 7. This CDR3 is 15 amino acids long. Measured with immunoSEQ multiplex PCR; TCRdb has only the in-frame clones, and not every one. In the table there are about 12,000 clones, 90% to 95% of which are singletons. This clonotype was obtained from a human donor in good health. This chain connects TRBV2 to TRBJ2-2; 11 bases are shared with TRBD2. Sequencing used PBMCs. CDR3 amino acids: CACTSGSLNTGELFF. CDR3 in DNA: TGTGCCTGCACTAGCGGGAGCCTTAACACCGGGGAGCTGTTTTTT.